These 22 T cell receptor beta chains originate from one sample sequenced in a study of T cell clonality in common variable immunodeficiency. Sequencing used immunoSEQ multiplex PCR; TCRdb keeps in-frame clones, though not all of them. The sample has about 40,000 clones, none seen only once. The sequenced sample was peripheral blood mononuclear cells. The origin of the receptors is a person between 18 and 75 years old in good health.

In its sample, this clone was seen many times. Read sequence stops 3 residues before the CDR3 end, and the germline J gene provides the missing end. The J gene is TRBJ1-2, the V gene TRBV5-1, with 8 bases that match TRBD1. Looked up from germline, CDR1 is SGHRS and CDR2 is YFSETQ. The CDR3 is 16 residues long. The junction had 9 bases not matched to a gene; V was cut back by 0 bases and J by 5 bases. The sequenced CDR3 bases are TGCGCCAGCAGCTTGGTCCAGGGGGCTTCTCCTTATGGC. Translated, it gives CASSLVQGASPYG. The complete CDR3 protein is CASSLVQGASPYGYTF. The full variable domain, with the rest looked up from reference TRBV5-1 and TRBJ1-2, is KAGVTQTPRYLIKTRGQQVTLSCSPISGHRSVSWYQQTPGQGLQFLFEYFSETQRNKGNFPGRFSGRQFSNSRSEMNVSTLELGDSALYLCASSLVQGASPYGYTFGSGTRLTVV.

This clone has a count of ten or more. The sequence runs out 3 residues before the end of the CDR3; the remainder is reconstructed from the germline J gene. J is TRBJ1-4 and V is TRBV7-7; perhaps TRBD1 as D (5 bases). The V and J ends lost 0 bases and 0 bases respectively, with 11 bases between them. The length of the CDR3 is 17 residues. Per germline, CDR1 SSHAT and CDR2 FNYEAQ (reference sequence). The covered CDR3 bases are TGTGCCAGCAGCTTAGCTGGACCGACAGCAACTAATGAAAAA. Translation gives CASSLAGPTATNEK. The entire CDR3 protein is CASSLAGPTATNEKLFF.

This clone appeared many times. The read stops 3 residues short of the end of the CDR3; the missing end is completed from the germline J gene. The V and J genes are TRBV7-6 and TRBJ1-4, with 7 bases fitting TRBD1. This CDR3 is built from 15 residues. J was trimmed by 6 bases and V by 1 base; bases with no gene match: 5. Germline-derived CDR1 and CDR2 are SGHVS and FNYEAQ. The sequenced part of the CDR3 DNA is TGTGCCAGCAGCTTAGTAGGGGGCGGATATGAAAAA. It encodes CASSLVGGGYEK. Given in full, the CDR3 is CASSLVGGGYEKLFF.

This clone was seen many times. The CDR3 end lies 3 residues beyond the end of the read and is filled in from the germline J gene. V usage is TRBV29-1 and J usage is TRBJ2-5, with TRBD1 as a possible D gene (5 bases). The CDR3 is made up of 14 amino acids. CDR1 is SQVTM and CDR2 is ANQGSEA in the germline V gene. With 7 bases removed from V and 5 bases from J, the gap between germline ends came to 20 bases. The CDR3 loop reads CSAASPGMIETQYF. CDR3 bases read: TGCAGCGCCGCGAGCCCAGGGATGATTGAGACC.

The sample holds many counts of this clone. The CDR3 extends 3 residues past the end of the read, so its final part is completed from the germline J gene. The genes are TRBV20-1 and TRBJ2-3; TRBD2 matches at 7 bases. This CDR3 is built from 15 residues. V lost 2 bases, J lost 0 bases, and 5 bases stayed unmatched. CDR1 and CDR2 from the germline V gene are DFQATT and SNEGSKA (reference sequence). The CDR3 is CSARRPSGSTDTQYF. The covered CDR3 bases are TGCAGTGCTAGACGGCCTAGCGGCAGCACAGATACG.

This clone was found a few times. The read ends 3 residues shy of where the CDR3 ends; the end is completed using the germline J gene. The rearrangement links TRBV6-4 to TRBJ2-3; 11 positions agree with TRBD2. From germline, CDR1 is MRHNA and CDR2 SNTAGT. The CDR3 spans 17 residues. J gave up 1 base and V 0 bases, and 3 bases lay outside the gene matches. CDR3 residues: CASSDSVAGGGTDTQYF. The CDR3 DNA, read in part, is TGTGCCAGCAGTGACTCTGTAGCGGGAGGGGGCACAGATACG.

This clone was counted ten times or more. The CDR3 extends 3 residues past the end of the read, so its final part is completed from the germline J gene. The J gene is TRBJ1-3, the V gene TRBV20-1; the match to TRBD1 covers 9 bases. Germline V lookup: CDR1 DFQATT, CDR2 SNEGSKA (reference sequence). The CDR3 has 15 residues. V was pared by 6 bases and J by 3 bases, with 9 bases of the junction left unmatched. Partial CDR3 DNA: TGCAGTGCGGACAGGGGAGGCATGATTGGAAACACC. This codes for CSADRGGMIGNT. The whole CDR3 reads CSADRGGMIGNTIYF.

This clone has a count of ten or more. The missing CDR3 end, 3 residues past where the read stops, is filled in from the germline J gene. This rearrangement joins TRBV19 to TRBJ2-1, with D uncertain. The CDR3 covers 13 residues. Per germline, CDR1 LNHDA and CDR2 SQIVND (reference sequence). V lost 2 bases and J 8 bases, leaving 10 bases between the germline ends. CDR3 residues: CASSIQMVDEQFF. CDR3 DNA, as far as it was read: TGTGCCAGTAGTATACAAATGGTAGATGAG.

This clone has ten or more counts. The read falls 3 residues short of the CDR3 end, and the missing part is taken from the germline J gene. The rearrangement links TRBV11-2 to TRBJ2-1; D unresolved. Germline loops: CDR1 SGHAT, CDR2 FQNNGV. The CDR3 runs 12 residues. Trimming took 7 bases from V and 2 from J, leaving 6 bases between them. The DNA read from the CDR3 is TGTGCCAGCACTCCTGCCTACAATGAG. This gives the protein CASTPAYNE. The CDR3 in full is CASTPAYNEQFF.

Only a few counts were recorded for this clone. CDR3 DNA (partial): TGCAGTGCCCGGACAGGGGGAGAAACCTACGAG. It codes for CSARTGGETYE. The entire CDR3 reads CSARTGGETYEQYF. The rearrangement joins TRBV20-1 to TRBJ2-7; 10 nucleotides line up with TRBD1. The read is 3 residues too short to cover the CDR3 end, so that end is filled in from the germline J gene. CDR3 length equals 14 residues. The trim removed 6 bases at V and 2 bases at J, leaving 7 bases unmatched. Germline V gene lookup returns CDR1 DFQATT and CDR2 SNEGSKA (reference sequence).

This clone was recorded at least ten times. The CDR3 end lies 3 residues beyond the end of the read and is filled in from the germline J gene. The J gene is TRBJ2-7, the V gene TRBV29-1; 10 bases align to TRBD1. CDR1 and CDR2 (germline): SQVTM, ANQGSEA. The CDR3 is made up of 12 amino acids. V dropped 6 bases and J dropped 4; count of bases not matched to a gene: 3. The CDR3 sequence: CSVGTGVYEQYF. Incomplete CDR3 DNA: TGCAGCGTCGGGACAGGGGTTTACGAG.

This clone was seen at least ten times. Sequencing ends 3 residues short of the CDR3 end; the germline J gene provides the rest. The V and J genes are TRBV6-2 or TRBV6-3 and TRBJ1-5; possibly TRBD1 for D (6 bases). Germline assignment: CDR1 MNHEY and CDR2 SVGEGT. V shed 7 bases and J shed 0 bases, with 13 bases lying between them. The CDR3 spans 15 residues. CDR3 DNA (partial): TGTGCCAGCAAATGGGCAGGGGATAGCAATCAGCCC. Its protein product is CASKWAGDSNQP. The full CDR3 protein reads CASKWAGDSNQPQHF.

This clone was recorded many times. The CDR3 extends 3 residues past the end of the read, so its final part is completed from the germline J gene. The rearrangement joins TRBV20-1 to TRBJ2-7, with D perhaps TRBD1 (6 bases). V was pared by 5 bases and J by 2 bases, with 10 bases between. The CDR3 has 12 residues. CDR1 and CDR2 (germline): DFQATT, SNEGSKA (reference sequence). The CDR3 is CSAVGQPYEQYF. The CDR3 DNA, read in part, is TGCAGTGCTGTCGGACAGCCCTACGAG.

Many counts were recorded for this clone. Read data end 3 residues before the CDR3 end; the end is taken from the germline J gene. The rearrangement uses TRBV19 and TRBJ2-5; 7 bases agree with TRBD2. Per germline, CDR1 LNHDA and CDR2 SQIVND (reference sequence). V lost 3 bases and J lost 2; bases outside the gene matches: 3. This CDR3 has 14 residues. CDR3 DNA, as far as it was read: TGTGCCAGTAGTATGGGGGGGGTACAAGAGACC. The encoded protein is CASSMGGVQET. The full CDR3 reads CASSMGGVQETQYF. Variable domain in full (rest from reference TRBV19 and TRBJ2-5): DGGITQSPKYLFRKEGQNVTLSCEQNLNHDAMYWYRQDPGQGLRLIYYSQIVNDFQKGDIAEGYSVSREKKESFPLTVTSAQKNPTAFYLCASSMGGVQETQYFGPGTRLLVL.

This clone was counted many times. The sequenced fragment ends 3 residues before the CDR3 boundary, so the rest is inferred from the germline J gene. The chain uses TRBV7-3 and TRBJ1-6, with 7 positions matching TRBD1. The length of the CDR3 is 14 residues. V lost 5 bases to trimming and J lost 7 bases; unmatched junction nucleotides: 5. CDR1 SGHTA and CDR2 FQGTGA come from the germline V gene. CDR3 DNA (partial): TGTGCCAGCAGCCAGGGGGATCGAAATTCACCC. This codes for CASSQGDRNSP. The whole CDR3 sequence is CASSQGDRNSPLHF.

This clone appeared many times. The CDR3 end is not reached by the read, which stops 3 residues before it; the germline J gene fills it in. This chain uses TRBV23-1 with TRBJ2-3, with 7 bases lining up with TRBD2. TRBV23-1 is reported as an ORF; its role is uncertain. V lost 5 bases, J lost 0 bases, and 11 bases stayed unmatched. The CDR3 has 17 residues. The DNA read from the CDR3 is TGCGCCAGCAGTGCGAGCGGGATGCTTGCTAGCACAGATACG. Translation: CASSASGMLASTDT. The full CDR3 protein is CASSASGMLASTDTQYF.

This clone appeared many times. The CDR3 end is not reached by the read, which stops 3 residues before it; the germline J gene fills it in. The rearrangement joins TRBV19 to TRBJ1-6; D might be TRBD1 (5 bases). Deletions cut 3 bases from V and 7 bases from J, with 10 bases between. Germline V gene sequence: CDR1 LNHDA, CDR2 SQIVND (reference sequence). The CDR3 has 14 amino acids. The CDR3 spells CASSIKTANSPLHF. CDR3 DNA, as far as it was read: TGTGCCAGTAGTATTAAGACAGCCAATTCACCC.

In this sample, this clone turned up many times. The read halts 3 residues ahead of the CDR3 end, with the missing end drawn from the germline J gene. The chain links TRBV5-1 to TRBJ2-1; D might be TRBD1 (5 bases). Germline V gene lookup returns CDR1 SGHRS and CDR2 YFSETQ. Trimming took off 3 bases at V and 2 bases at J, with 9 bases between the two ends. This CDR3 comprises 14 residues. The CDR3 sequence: CASSSYRTYNEQFF. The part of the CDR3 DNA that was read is TGCGCCAGCAGCTCCTACAGGACCTACAATGAG. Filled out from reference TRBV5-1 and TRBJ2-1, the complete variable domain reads KAGVTQTPRYLIKTRGQQVTLSCSPISGHRSVSWYQQTPGQGLQFLFEYFSETQRNKGNFPGRFSGRQFSNSRSEMNVSTLELGDSALYLCASSSYRTYNEQFFGPGTRLTVL.

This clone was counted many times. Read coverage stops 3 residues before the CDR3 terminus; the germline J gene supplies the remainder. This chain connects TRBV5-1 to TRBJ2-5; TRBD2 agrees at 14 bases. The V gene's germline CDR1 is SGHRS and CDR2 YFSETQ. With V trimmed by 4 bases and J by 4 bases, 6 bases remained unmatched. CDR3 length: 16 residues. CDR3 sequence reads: CASSAGTSGGGETQYF. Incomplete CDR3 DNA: TGCGCCAGCAGCGCCGGGACTAGCGGGGGTGGAGAGACC.

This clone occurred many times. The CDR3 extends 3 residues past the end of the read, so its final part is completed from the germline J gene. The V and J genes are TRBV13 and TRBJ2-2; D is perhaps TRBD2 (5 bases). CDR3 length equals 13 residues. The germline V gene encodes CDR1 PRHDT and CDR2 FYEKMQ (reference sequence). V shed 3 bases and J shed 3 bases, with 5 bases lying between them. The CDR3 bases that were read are TGTGCCAGCAGCTTGCGGGACACCGGGGAG. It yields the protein CASSLRDTGE. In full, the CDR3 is CASSLRDTGELFF. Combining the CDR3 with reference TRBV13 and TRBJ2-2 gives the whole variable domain AAGVIQSPRHLIKEKRETATLKCYPIPRHDTVYWYQQGPGQDPQFLISFYEKMQSDKGSIPDRFSAQQFSDYHSELNMSSLELGDSALYFCASSLRDTGELFFGEGSRLTVL.

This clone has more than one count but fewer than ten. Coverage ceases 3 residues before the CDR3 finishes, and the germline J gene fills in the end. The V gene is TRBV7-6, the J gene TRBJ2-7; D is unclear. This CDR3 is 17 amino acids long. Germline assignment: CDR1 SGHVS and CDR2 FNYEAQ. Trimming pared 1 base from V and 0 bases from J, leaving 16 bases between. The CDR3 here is CASSLEGSNLFSYEQYF. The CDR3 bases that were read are TGTGCCAGCAGCTTAGAGGGCAGTAACCTCTTCTCCTACGAG.

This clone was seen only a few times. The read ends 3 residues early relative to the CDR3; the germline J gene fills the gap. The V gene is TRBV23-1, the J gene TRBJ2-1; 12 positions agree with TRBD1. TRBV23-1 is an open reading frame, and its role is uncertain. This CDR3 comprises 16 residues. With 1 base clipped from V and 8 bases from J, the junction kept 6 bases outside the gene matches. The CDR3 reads CASSQFGTGGSDEQFF. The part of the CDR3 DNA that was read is TGCGCCAGCAGTCAATTTGGGACAGGGGGCAGCGATGAG.